In its sample, the clone carrying this T cell receptor beta chain was seen once. What it recognizes is unknown. CD45RO-negative CD8 cells positively selected for CCR7 made up the naive population, which excluded terminally differentiated effector memory CD45RA+ cells. Using immunoSEQ multiplex PCR, the repertoire was profiled, and TCRdb retains in-frame clones only, with some absent. This table holds 550,000 to 650,000 clones, approximately 96% found once. The germline V and J ends were trimmed by 6 bases and 11 bases, with 16 bases remaining between them. From germline, CDR1 is LGHNT and CDR2 FRNRAP. The CDR3 runs to 12 residues. These data belong to a study of shared clonotypes between healthy human individuals. Study-wide results and limits: Among non-shared clonotypes, generation probabilities were lower than among those shared by all four donors.

The source material was naive CD8+ T cells sorted from blood. The clonotype originates from a woman in her twenties or thirties in good health. The chain recombines TRBV12-5 with TRBJ1-2; no firm D call. The CDR3 sequence: CASGWDNRRYTF. CDR3 DNA sequence: TGTGCTAGTGGGTGGGATAACAGACGATACACCTTC.